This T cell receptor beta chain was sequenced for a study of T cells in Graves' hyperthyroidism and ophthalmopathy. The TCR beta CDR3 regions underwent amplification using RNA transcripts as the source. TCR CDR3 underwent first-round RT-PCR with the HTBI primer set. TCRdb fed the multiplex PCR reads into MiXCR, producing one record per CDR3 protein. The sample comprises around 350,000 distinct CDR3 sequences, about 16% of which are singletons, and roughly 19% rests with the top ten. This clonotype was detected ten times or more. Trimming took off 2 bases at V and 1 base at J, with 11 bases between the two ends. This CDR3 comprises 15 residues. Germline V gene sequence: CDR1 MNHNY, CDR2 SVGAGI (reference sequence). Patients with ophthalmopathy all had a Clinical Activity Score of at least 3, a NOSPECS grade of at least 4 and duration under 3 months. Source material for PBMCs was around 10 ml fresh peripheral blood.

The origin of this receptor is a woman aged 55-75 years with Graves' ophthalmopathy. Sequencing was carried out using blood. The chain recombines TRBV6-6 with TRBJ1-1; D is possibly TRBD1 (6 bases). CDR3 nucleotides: TGTGCCAGCAGTTACGGGGGCGGCGCGAACACTGAAGCTTTCTTT. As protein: CASSYGGGANTEAFF.